This T cell receptor beta chain was recorded in a study of response to subunit inactivated influenza vaccine. TCRdb ran MiXCR on the RT-PCR reads and lists one entry per CDR3 protein. The data hold some 550,000 distinct CDR3 sequences, with around 25% observed a single time. The same data also contributed to another study, on T cells expressing NK-cell markers. According to that study: In generating TCR beta cDNA, 5'RACE template switching with UMIs was used.

Sample: CD4+ T cells sorted from PBMCs, taken 11 to 12 days after vaccination. The sequence was obtained from a man aged 50 to 59 who received an inactivated influenza vaccine.

Here the CDR3 reads CASSFRQGGGELFF. CDR3 coding DNA: TGTGCCAGCAGCTTCCGGCAGGGAGGCGGGGAGCTGTTTTTT. The chain joins TRBV7-2 to TRBJ2-2; TRBD2 is a possible D gene (6 bases). V shed 3 bases and J shed 7 bases, with 12 bases lying between them. This CDR3 is 14 amino acids long. Germline V gene lookup returns CDR1 SGHTA and CDR2 FQGNSA.